This is a list of T cell receptor beta chains from one sample in a study of blood T cell repertoires in COVID-19. Profiled with immunoSEQ multiplex PCR; TCRdb holds only in-frame clones, not every one. The table has some 110,000 clones, approximately 78% seen once; the top ten hold approximately 7.9%. Sequenced sample: peripheral blood. These receptors were collected from a man between 65 and 79 years old with acute or convalescent COVID-19. CDR3s include the opening cysteine and the closing phenylalanine or tryptophan. Not all rows give a size; the values are once, few, many and, for expanded clones, a class.

v_gene: TRBV5-4; abundance: NA; j_gene: TRBJ2-3; CDR3aa: CASSSPGLARRGDTQYF
v_gene: TRBV30; abundance: NA; j_gene: TRBJ1-4; CDR3aa: CALESPGIEKLFF
v_gene: TRBV5-1; abundance: NA; j_gene: TRBJ2-1; CDR3aa: CASSSQTGTYNEQFF
v_gene: TRBV28; abundance: NA; j_gene: TRBJ1-4; CDR3aa: CASSYPPGGTNEKLFF
v_gene: TRBV13; abundance: NA; j_gene: TRBJ1-1; CDR3aa: CASAKGQWSNTEAFF
v_gene: TRBV5-4; abundance: NA; j_gene: TRBJ2-7; CDR3aa: CASTPGLNYEQYF
v_gene: TRBV7-9; abundance: once; j_gene: TRBJ2-5; CDR3aa: CASSSQGSATQYF
v_gene: TRBV2; abundance: NA; j_gene: TRBJ1-6; CDR3aa: CAIVLRVWNSYNSPLHF
v_gene: TRBV7-9; abundance: once; j_gene: TRBJ1-5; CDR3aa: CASSTDGGINQPQHF
v_gene: TRBV5-4; abundance: NA; j_gene: TRBJ2-7; CDR3aa: CATWRREGNYEQYF
v_gene: TRBV3-1/TRBV3-2; abundance: NA; j_gene: TRBJ1-6; CDR3aa: CASSQRRASNSPLHF
v_gene: TRBV19; abundance: NA; j_gene: TRBJ1-3; CDR3aa: CASSDGNSGNTIYF
v_gene: TRBV4-1; abundance: NA; j_gene: TRBJ1-2; CDR3aa: CASSPTTTGGYGYTF
v_gene: TRBV29-1; abundance: NA; j_gene: TRBJ1-1; CDR3aa: CSVAPGQRNTEAFF
v_gene: TRBV3-1/TRBV3-2; abundance: NA; j_gene: TRBJ2-3; CDR3aa: CASSQDPLAGAHTDTQYF
v_gene: TRBV5-1; abundance: NA; j_gene: TRBJ1-1; CDR3aa: CASSLQGRENTEAFF
v_gene: TRBV5-1; abundance: NA; j_gene: TRBJ2-5; CDR3aa: CASSSRSGGVQETQYF
v_gene: TRBV5-1; abundance: NA; j_gene: TRBJ2-1; CDR3aa: CASSSWTSSDEQFF
v_gene: TRBV6-6; abundance: once; j_gene: TRBJ1-1; CDR3aa: CASSGHLNTEAFF
v_gene: TRBV6-5; abundance: NA; j_gene: TRBJ2-3; CDR3aa: CASVGLSGDTQYF
v_gene: TRBV7-9; abundance: NA; j_gene: TRBJ2-1; CDR3aa: CASSLYLAGGPDHEQFF
v_gene: TRBV5-1; abundance: NA; j_gene: TRBJ2-1; CDR3aa: CASSTSGSSYNEQFF
v_gene: TRBV9; abundance: NA; j_gene: TRBJ1-1; CDR3aa: CASSARRVGTEAFF
v_gene: TRBV30; abundance: few; j_gene: TRBJ2-1; CDR3aa: CAWTRKGLAGGTYNEQFF
v_gene: TRBV4-2; abundance: NA; j_gene: TRBJ2-7; CDR3aa: CASSQAGHYEQYF
v_gene: TRBV5-1; abundance: NA; j_gene: TRBJ2-6; CDR3aa: CASSYRTSGSSGANVLTF
v_gene: TRBV28; abundance: NA; j_gene: TRBJ1-1; CDR3aa: CASSSDRGNTEAFF
v_gene: TRBV9; abundance: NA; j_gene: TRBJ2-1; CDR3aa: CASSVEFMGTSGGSYNEQFF
v_gene: TRBV12-5; abundance: NA; j_gene: TRBJ2-2; CDR3aa: CASSRNTGELFF
v_gene: TRBV28; abundance: NA; j_gene: TRBJ2-5; CDR3aa: CASKGSGLAGAGETQYF
v_gene: TRBV19; abundance: NA; j_gene: TRBJ2-6; CDR3aa: CASLDSSGANVLTF
v_gene: TRBV4-1; abundance: NA; j_gene: TRBJ2-5; CDR3aa: CASSPVGERETQYF
v_gene: TRBV6-5; abundance: once; j_gene: TRBJ1-1; CDR3aa: CASSYRITGTTEAFF
v_gene: TRBV9; abundance: NA; j_gene: TRBJ2-1; CDR3aa: CASSPRDPLGEQFF
v_gene: TRBV27; abundance: NA; j_gene: TRBJ1-2; CDR3aa: CASSRQGWVYGYTF
v_gene: TRBV24-1; abundance: once; j_gene: TRBJ1-2; CDR3aa: CATSDPGKGKHGYTF
v_gene: TRBV9; abundance: NA; j_gene: TRBJ2-1; CDR3aa: CASSVAPPSSYNEQFF
v_gene: TRBV28; abundance: NA; j_gene: TRBJ2-7; CDR3aa: CASRATGQGGEQYF
v_gene: TRBV7-9; abundance: NA; j_gene: TRBJ1-2; CDR3aa: CASSFDRGHGYTF
v_gene: TRBV5-4; abundance: NA; j_gene: TRBJ2-2; CDR3aa: CASRTSLGTGELFF
v_gene: TRBV9; abundance: NA; j_gene: TRBJ1-3; CDR3aa: CASQTGSNAGNTIYF
v_gene: TRBV6-5; abundance: NA; j_gene: TRBJ2-1; CDR3aa: CASSYMTLSSYNEQFF
v_gene: TRBV2; abundance: NA; j_gene: TRBJ2-5; CDR3aa: CASSAPSGRETQYF
v_gene: TRBV6-6; abundance: NA; j_gene: TRBJ2-5; CDR3aa: CASSSISGTGKTQYF
v_gene: TRBV30; abundance: NA; j_gene: TRBJ2-5; CDR3aa: CAWSSGQETQYF
v_gene: TRBV28; abundance: NA; j_gene: TRBJ1-4; CDR3aa: CASSFYPGTGLEKLFF
v_gene: TRBV5-4; abundance: NA; j_gene: TRBJ2-6; CDR3aa: CASSLALSGANVLTF
v_gene: TRBV12-3/TRBV12-4; abundance: NA; j_gene: TRBJ1-1; CDR3aa: CASPGGENTEAFF
v_gene: TRBV24-1; abundance: NA; j_gene: TRBJ2-2; CDR3aa: CATSDWTGGITGELFF
v_gene: TRBV30; abundance: NA; j_gene: TRBJ1-2; CDR3aa: CAWSSGQFSNTF
v_gene: TRBV5-1; abundance: once; j_gene: TRBJ2-3; CDR3aa: CASSGSGGPKRDTQYF
v_gene: TRBV9; abundance: NA; j_gene: TRBJ2-2; CDR3aa: CASSRAGNTGELFF
v_gene: TRBV19; abundance: NA; j_gene: TRBJ2-5; CDR3aa: CASRGYRGTYQETQYF
v_gene: TRBV5-1; abundance: NA; j_gene: TRBJ1-2; CDR3aa: CASSLFVGAELGYTF
v_gene: TRBV7-8; abundance: NA; j_gene: TRBJ1-4; CDR3aa: CASSLGGEKLFF
v_gene: TRBV5-5; abundance: NA; j_gene: TRBJ1-6; CDR3aa: CASAPPHRSPLHF
v_gene: TRBV10-1; abundance: NA; j_gene: TRBJ1-1; CDR3aa: CASSAAGFKTEAFF
v_gene: TRBV5-4; abundance: NA; j_gene: TRBJ1-6; CDR3aa: CASSLNRGINSPLHF
v_gene: TRBV6-4; abundance: NA; j_gene: TRBJ2-7; CDR3aa: CASKSPHRQGRHYEQYF
v_gene: TRBV28; abundance: once; j_gene: TRBJ2-4; CDR3aa: CASSFRKNIQYF